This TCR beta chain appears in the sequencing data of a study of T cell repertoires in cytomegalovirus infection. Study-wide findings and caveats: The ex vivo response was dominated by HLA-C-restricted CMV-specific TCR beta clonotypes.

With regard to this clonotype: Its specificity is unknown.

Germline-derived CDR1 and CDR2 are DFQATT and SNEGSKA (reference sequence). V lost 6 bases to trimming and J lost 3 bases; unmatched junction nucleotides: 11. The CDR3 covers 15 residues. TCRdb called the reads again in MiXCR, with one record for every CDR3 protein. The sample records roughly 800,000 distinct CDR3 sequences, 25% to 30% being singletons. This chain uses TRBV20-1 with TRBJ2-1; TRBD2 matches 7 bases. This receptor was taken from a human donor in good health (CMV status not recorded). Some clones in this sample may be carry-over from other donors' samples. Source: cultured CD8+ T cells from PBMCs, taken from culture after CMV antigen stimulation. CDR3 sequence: CSAGEVRGVYNEQFF. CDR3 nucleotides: TGCAGTGCCGGAGAGGTCCGGGGGGTCTACAATGAGCAGTTCTTC.